This T cell receptor beta chain was observed in a study of vaccination effects on CD4 cells after COVID-19. Produced via immunoSEQ multiplex PCR; TCRdb's table is partial and in-frame only. The repertoire holds tens of thousands of clones, with 70% to 80% as singletons. Under the ViraFEST assay, PBMC were stimulated with viral peptide pools so that antigen-specific CD4+ T cells expanded. Sequencing was performed afterwards. Having been cultured for 9 to 11 days, the cells underwent CD4+ T cell isolation. Vaccine recipients, nucleocapsid antibody negative, had no prior SARS-CoV-2 infection. Cultures of fewer than 2.5 million PBMC per well contained about 10 IU/ml IL-2 plus 10 ug/ml peptides. Half the medium was swapped for IL-2 medium on days 3 and 7. In the case of this clone: As yet, its antigen is unknown.

Study-level findings and limits: Only a single clone (1 of 255 vaccine-induced clones in healthy vaccinees) cross-reacted with common cold coronaviruses. After vaccination, at late timepoints, clones induced by infection and by vaccine contracted markedly.

This CDR3 is built from 16 residues. V was pared by 1 base and J by 0 bases, with 13 bases between. Germline CDR1 reads MNHEY; CDR2 reads SMNVEV (reference sequence). This specimen consisted of CD4+ T cells from PBMCs cultured with HCoV-OC43 spike peptides, obtained before COVID-19 vaccination. The subset was: HCoV-OC43 spike overlapping peptide pool stimulation. This chain links TRBV27 with TRBJ2-7, with D unclear. The source of this sequence is a human donor who received a COVID-19 vaccine. This CDR3 reads CASSLLGRRSSYEQYF. DNA of the CDR3: TGTGCCAGCAGTTTATTGGGCAGGAGAAGCTCCTACGAGCAGTACTTC.